What follows are 18 T cell receptor beta chains derived from one specimen sequenced in a study of shared clonotypes between healthy human individuals. Sequenced by immunoSEQ multiplex PCR; TCRdb stores in-frame clones only, minus some. The sample records approximately 340,000 clones, approximately 79% being singletons. Specimen: memory CD4+ T cells sorted from blood. Subset given: CD45RA-negative fraction. The receptors derive from a man between 25 and 39 years old in good health.

This chain joins TRBV2 and TRBJ2-1, with 10 bases that match TRBD1. There are 15 residues in the CDR3. The V gene's germline CDR1 is SNHLY and CDR2 FYNNEI. With V trimmed by 6 bases and J by 7 bases, 9 bases remained unmatched. The DNA for the CDR3 is TGTGCCAGCAGGGCAGACAGGGGGCGTTTGAATGAGCAGTTCTTC. Translation: CASRADRGRLNEQFF.

The J gene is TRBJ2-4, the V gene TRBV5-1; 8 bases fit TRBD1. Germline V gives CDR1 SGHRS, CDR2 YFSETQ. J lost 0 bases, V lost 3 bases, and 8 bases had no gene match. The CDR3 runs 17 residues. The CDR3 loop reads CASSYGGQGAAKNIQYF. The DNA for the CDR3 is TGCGCCAGCAGCTATGGGGGCCAGGGGGCAGCCAAAAACATTCAGTACTTC.

V usage is TRBV5-1 and J usage is TRBJ2-2; D possibly corresponds to TRBD1 (6 bases). CDR1 SGHRS and CDR2 YFSETQ come from the germline V gene. V was clipped by 2 bases and J by 4 bases, with 12 bases between them. The CDR3 runs to 15 residues. CDR3 coding DNA: TGCGCCAGCAGCTTCCCCCAGGGGCGCACCGGGGAGCTGTTTTTT. As protein: CASSFPQGRTGELFF.

This clone occurred a few times. The genes are TRBV28 and TRBJ2-7; 12 bases line up with TRBD2. CDR3 size: 14 residues. V was clipped by 10 bases and J by 3 bases; unmatched bases: 7. CDR1 and CDR2 (germline): MDHEN, SYDVKM. The CDR3 DNA is TGTGCCACCTCAGGACTAGCGGGGATCTACGAGCAGTACTTC. Protein product: CATSGLAGIYEQYF.

The chain combines TRBV5-1 with TRBJ2-1, with 7 nucleotides matching TRBD2. Trimming removed 0 bases from V and 0 bases from J; junction bases left unmatched: 3. The CDR3 is 16 residues long. The germline V gene has CDR1 SGHRS and CDR2 YFSETQ. The CDR3 loop is CASSLGLADSYNEQFF. CDR3 coding DNA: TGCGCCAGCAGCTTGGGACTAGCCGACTCCTACAATGAGCAGTTCTTC. The entire variable domain, with the rest obtained from reference TRBV5-1 and TRBJ2-1, is as follows: KAGVTQTPRYLIKTRGQQVTLSCSPISGHRSVSWYQQTPGQGLQFLFEYFSETQRNKGNFPGRFSGRQFSNSRSEMNVSTLELGDSALYLCASSLGLADSYNEQFFGPGTRLTVL.

The gene calls are TRBV5-1 and TRBJ2-2; no definite D call. The CDR3 totals 13 residues. CDR1 and CDR2 (germline): SGHRS, YFSETQ. V lost 1 base and J 6 bases, leaving 7 bases between the germline ends. CDR3 nucleotide sequence: TGCGCCAGCAGCTTGAAGACTCCCGGGGAGCTGTTTTTT. Its protein is CASSLKTPGELFF. The full variable domain, rest sourced from reference TRBV5-1 and TRBJ2-2, is KAGVTQTPRYLIKTRGQQVTLSCSPISGHRSVSWYQQTPGQGLQFLFEYFSETQRNKGNFPGRFSGRQFSNSRSEMNVSTLELGDSALYLCASSLKTPGELFFGEGSRLTVL.

This sequence joins TRBV7-9 and TRBJ2-1, with TRBD1 matching over 10 bases. Germline values: CDR1 SEHNR, CDR2 FQNEAQ (reference sequence). V trimming: 3 bases; J trimming: 6 bases; junction bases outside the gene matches: 2. The CDR3 consists of 14 residues. CDR3 DNA: TGTGCCAGCAGCTTGGGGACAGGGGCCAATGAGCAGTTCTTC. Translation gives CASSLGTGANEQFF.

V usage is TRBV5-4 and J usage is TRBJ2-7, with 12 bases aligning to TRBD2. The germline CDR1 and CDR2 sequences are SGHNT and YYREEE (reference sequence). CDR3 length equals 15 residues. Trimming cost V 3 bases and J 0 bases; bases outside gene matches: 1. CDR3 sequence reads: CASSSSGRVSYEQYF. CDR3 bases: TGTGCCAGCAGCTCTAGCGGGAGGGTCTCCTACGAGCAGTACTTC.

This clone showed up just a few times. The V gene is TRBV7-3, the J gene TRBJ2-7; D gene uncertain. This CDR3 has 13 residues. The V end lost 5 bases, the J end lost 2 bases, and 10 bases lay between the germline ends. In germline, CDR1 is SGHTA, CDR2 FQGTGA. Here the CDR3 reads CASSPDPPYEQYF. The CDR3 coding sequence is TGTGCCAGCAGCCCGGATCCCCCCTACGAGCAGTACTTC.

This chain links TRBV2 with TRBJ2-1, with TRBD2 identical over 10 bases. The V and J ends lost 7 bases and 8 bases, in that order; junction bases with no gene match: 8. Germline CDR1 and CDR2: SNHLY and FYNNEI. CDR3 size: 14 residues. The CDR3 here is CASIGLAGEHEQFF. As DNA, the CDR3 is TGTGCCAGCATAGGGCTAGCGGGAGAGCATGAGCAGTTCTTC.

This clone showed up just a few times. This sequence joins TRBV2 and TRBJ1-4; tentative D call: TRBD1 (6 bases). Trimming cost V 8 bases and J 1 base, with 11 bases left between them. CDR3 length: 14 residues. The germline CDR1 and CDR2 sequences are SNHLY and FYNNEI. The CDR3 DNA follows: TGTGCCAGCGGGACGACAGGAACTAATGAAAAACTGTTTTTT. Translated: CASGTTGTNEKLFF. The entire variable domain, with the rest obtained from reference TRBV2 and TRBJ1-4, is as follows: EPEVTQTPSHQVTQMGQEVILRCVPISNHLYFYWYRQILGQKVEFLVSFYNNEISEKSEIFDDQFSVERPDGSNFTLKIRSTKLEDSAMYFCASGTTGTNEKLFFGSGTQLSVL.

A few counts support this clone. CDR3 DNA sequence: TGTGCCAGCAGTACCTCCTACGAGCAGTACTTC. The encoded protein is CASSTSYEQYF. V usage is TRBV28 and J usage is TRBJ2-7; no definite D call. CDR1 is MDHEN, CDR2 SYDVKM, per germline. V dropped 5 bases and J dropped 0 bases, with 2 bases sitting between them. This CDR3 has 11 residues.

In this sample, this clone turned up many times. This chain uses TRBV6-6 with TRBJ2-7, with 8 bases identical to TRBD1. CDR3 length: 12 residues. V lost 5 bases to trimming and J lost 6 bases; unmatched junction nucleotides: 3. Germline V gives CDR1 MNHNY, CDR2 SVGAGI (reference sequence). DNA of the CDR3: TGTGCCAGCAGTAGACAGGGGAGCGAGCAGTACTTC. This translates into CASSRQGSEQYF.

The V gene is TRBV27, the J gene TRBJ2-1; the D is unclear. Deletions cut 9 bases from V and 5 bases from J, with 17 bases between. Germline V gene lookup returns CDR1 MNHEY and CDR2 SMNVEV (reference sequence). This CDR3 contains 14 residues. CDR3 nucleotides: TGTGCCAGTAGAAACGAGGAAGGGCACAATGAGCAGTTCTTC. Translating gives CASRNEEGHNEQFF.

In regard to this clone: This could be a read error, since a much larger clone is one nucleotide away. This rearrangement joins TRBV5-1 to TRBJ1-4, with unresolved D. V was trimmed by 0 bases and J by 0 bases, leaving 3 bases between them. Germline V gives CDR1 SGHRS, CDR2 YFSETQ. The CDR3 sequence is 14 residues long. The CDR3 nucleotides read TGCGCCAGCAGCTTGGACGCAACTAATGAAAAACTGTTTTTT. Translation gives CASSLDATNEKLFF.

The V and J genes are TRBV2 and TRBJ2-6; D is ambiguous. The germline V gene encodes CDR1 SNHLY and CDR2 FYNNEI. The CDR3 has 15 amino acids. V was clipped by 4 bases and J by 0 bases, with 7 bases between them. This chain's CDR3 is CASSADTSGANVLTF. The CDR3 DNA reads TGTGCCAGCAGTGCTGACACCTCTGGGGCCAACGTCCTGACTTTC. Filled out from reference TRBV2 and TRBJ2-6, the complete variable domain reads EPEVTQTPSHQVTQMGQEVILRCVPISNHLYFYWYRQILGQKVEFLVSFYNNEISEKSEIFDDQFSVERPDGSNFTLKIRSTKLEDSAMYFCASSADTSGANVLTFGAGSRLTVL.

This clone appeared a few times. V usage is TRBV7-9 and J usage is TRBJ2-3; TRBD2 aligns across 7 bases. J gave up 5 bases and V 1 base, and 18 bases lay outside the gene matches. Germline V lookup: CDR1 SEHNR, CDR2 FQNEAQ (reference sequence). CDR3 size: 19 residues. In DNA form, the CDR3 reads TGTGCCAGCAGCTTAGGAATCCAGGGAGCGCGGGAGCTCGGAGATACGCAGTATTTT. Its translation is CASSLGIQGARELGDTQYF.

This chain joins TRBV5-4 and TRBJ2-3, with 11 bases aligning to TRBD2. The CDR3 is 17 residues long. The germline V gene has CDR1 SGHNT and CDR2 YYREEE (reference sequence). Germline trimming cut 0 bases from V and 2 bases from J; bases unmatched to any gene: 5. The CDR3 loop reads CASSLVIAGGSTDTQYF. The CDR3 nucleotides read TGTGCCAGCAGCTTGGTTATAGCGGGAGGGTCCACAGATACGCAGTATTTT.